The entry below describes one T cell receptor (beta chain). Roughly 0.45 to 1 ug RNA was reverse transcribed with random hexamers. TCRdb analysed the immunoSEQ multiplex PCR reads with MiXCR anew, one entry per CDR3 protein. The sample includes some 150,000 distinct CDR3 sequences, around 94% of them seen just once. Healthy donors served as age- and sex-matched controls. CD8+ and CD4+ T cells were negatively isolated; TEMRA cells were FACS-enriched. The V and J ends lost 2 bases and 7 bases respectively, with 11 bases between them. The CDR3 runs to 14 residues. Germline CDR1 MNHEY, CDR2 SMNVEV (reference sequence). The data were taken from a study of CD8 T cells in Susac syndrome.

The receptor comes from a human donor in good health. The chain is built from TRBV27 and TRBJ2-2, with D unresolved. Sequenced material: CD4+ T cells from PBMCs. CDR3: CASSLRVRGGELFF. CDR3 sequence (DNA): TGTGCCAGCAGTTTAAGGGTCCGTGGCGGGGAGCTGTTTTTT.